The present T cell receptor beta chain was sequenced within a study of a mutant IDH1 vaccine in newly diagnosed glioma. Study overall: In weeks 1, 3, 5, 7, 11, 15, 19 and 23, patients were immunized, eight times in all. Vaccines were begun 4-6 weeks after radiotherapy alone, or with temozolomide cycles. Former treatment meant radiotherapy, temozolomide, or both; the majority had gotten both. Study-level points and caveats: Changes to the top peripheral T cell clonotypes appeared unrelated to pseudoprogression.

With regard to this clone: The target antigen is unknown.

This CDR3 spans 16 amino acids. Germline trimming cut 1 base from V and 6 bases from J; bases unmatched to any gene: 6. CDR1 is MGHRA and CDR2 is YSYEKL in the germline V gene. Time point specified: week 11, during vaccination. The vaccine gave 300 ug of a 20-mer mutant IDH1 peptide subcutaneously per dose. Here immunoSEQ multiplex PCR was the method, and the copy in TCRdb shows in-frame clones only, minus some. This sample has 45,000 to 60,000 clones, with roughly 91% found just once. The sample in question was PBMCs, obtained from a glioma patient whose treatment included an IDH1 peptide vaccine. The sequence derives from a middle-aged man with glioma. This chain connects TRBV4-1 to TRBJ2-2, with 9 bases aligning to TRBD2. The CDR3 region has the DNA TGCGCCAGCAGCCAAGGGCTAGCGGGACCATCCGGGGAGCTGTTTTTT. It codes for CASSQGLAGPSGELFF.